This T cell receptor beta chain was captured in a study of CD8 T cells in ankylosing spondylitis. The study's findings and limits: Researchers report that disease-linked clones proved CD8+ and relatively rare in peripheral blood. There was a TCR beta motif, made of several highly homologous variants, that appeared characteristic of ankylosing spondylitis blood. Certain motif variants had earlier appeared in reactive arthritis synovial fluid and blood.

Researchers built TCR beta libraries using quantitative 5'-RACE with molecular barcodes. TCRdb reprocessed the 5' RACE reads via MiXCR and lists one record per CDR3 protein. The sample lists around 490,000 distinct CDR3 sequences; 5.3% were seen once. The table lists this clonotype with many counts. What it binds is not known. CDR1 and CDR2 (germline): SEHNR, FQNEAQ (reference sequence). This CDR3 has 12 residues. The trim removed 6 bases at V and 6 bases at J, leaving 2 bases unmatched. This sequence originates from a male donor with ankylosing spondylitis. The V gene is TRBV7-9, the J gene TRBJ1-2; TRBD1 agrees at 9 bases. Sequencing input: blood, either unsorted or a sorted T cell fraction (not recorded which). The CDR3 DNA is TGTGCCAGCAGAGGGACAGGGCATGGCTACACCTTC. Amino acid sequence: CASRGTGHGYTF.